These 5 T cell receptor beta chains originate from one sample sequenced in a study of vaccination and CD4 T cells after COVID-19. Sequencing of cultured CD4+ T cell DNA used the Oncomine TCR Beta short-read assay. Using its own MiXCR run on the PCR reads, TCRdb lists one record per CDR3 protein. The sample has more than 10,000 distinct CDR3 sequences, approximately 62% seen once; the top ten hold roughly 12%. The antigens these receptors bind are not known. The treatment: roughly 10-day PBMC culture with coronavirus spike peptide pools or control peptides (ViraFEST assay). The sequencing input was CD4+ T cells from blood, cultured in vitro. The receptors shown here come from a human donor who had recovered from COVID-19.

The rearrangement links TRBV2 to TRBJ2-3; no firm D call. The CDR3 has 14 residues. CDR1 SNHLY and CDR2 FYNNEI come from the germline V gene. V was trimmed by 2 bases and J by 2 bases, leaving 8 bases between them. CDR3 amino acids: CASSESRTTDTQYF. The CDR3 nucleotides are TGTGCCAGCAGTGAATCGCGAACCACAGATACGCAGTATTTT.

The chain links TRBV24-1 to TRBJ2-3, with 7 bases matching TRBD1. The CDR3 loop spans 16 amino acids. J lost 0 bases, V lost 1 base, and 3 bases had no gene match. Germline CDR1 KGHDR, CDR2 SFDVKD. CDR3 region: CATSDLQGSSTDTQYF. The CDR3 nucleotides are TGTGCCACCAGTGATTTACAGGGGAGTAGCACAGATACGCAGTATTTT.

The gene calls are TRBV28 and TRBJ2-5; D is perhaps TRBD1 or TRBD2 (5 bases each). The V gene's germline CDR1 is MDHEN and CDR2 SYDVKM. Trimming took 5 bases from V and 9 from J, leaving 19 bases between them. The CDR3 runs 14 residues. The CDR3 sequence is CASSLLGVAQAQYF. DNA of the CDR3: TGTGCCAGCAGTCTCTTGGGGGTGGCCCAGGCCCAGTACTTC.

The chain joins TRBV27 to TRBJ2-7; the D gene is possibly TRBD2 (5 bases). The CDR3 has 15 residues. V shed 8 bases and J shed 4 bases, with 21 bases lying between them. CDR1 and CDR2 (germline): MNHEY, SMNVEV (reference sequence). The CDR3 coding sequence is TGTGCCAGCGGCAGAACCGGGAAAGGACCATACGAGCAGTACTTC. Its protein product is CASGRTGKGPYEQYF.

CDR3 sequence (DNA): TGTGCCAGCAGACCAGGGACTAGCGGTTTTAGCACAGATACGCAGTATTTT. Its translation is CASRPGTSGFSTDTQYF. The rearrangement uses TRBV5-4 and TRBJ2-3; 11 bases agree with TRBD2. J gave up 0 bases and V 5 bases, and 8 bases lay outside the gene matches. Germline lookup yields CDR1 SGHNT and CDR2 YYREEE (reference sequence). This CDR3 has 17 residues.